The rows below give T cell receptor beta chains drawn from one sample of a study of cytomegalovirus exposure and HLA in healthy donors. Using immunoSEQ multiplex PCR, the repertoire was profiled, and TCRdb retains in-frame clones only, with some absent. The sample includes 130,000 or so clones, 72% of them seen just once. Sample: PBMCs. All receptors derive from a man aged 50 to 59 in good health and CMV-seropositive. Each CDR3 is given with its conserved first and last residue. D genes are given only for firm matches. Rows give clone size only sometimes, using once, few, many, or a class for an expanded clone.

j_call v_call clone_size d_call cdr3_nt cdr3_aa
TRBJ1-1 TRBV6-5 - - TGTGCCAGCAGTTACTCGAGGGCCGGGAACACTGAAGCTTTCTTT CASSYSRAGNTEAFF
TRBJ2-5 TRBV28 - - TGTGCCAGCAGTCCCGGGGCAGGGGAAGAGACCCAGTACTTC CASSPGAGEETQYF
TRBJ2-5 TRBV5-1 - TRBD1 TGCGCCAGCAGCCCGGACAGGGTTGAGACCCAGTACTTC CASSPDRVETQYF
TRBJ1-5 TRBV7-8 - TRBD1 TGTGCCAGCAGCTTTTCTATCGGGACAGGGGACAATCAGCCCCAGCATTTT CASSFSIGTGDNQPQHF
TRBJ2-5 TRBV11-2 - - TGTGCCAGCAGCTTCCCCGTGGAGACCCAGTACTTC CASSFPVETQYF
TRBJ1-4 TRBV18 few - TGTGCCAGCTCACAGGGGAACGGTGAAAAACTGTTTTTT CASSQGNGEKLFF
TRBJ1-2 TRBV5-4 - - TGTGCCAGCAGCTTGGCGTCCGATCCGGTTCGGGGCTACACCTTC CASSLASDPVRGYTF
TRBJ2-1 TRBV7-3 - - TGTGCCAGCAGCTTAATGTCTCGGACAGCCTACAATGAGCAGTTCTTC CASSLMSRTAYNEQFF
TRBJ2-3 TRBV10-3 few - TGTGCCACCGCAGAGGAAACAGATACGCAGTATTTT CATAEETDTQYF
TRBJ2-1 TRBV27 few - TGTGCCAGCAGTTTTGCCCCGGGGAATGAGCAGTTCTTC CASSFAPGNEQFF
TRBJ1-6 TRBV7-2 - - TGTGCCAGCAGCTCAATCTGGGCGGGATCCAATTCACCCCTCCACTTT CASSSIWAGSNSPLHF
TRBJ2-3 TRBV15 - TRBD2 TGTGCCACCAGCAGAGGTCAGGGAGGGTTAGATACGCAGTATTTT CATSRGQGGLDTQYF
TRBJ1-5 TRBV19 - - TGTGCCAGTAGTATAGGGGCGTCAGGGGGCAATCAGCCCCAGCATTTT CASSIGASGGNQPQHF
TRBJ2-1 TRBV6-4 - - TGTGCCAGCAGTGACTCGGGGGGTTACAATGAGCAGTTCTTC CASSDSGGYNEQFF
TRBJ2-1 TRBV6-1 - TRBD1 TGTGCCAGCAGTGAACGCAGGGGGTCCTACAATGAGCAGTTCTTC CASSERRGSYNEQFF
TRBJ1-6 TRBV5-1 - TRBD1 TGCGCCAGCAGCCCGGGGACAGATAATTCACCCCTCCACTTT CASSPGTDNSPLHF
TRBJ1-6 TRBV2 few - TGTGCCAGCAGTACTAGCGCCGGGGATAATTCACCCCTCCACTTT CASSTSAGDNSPLHF
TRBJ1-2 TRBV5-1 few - TGCGCCAGCAGCTTGTATTTCGGGTCTTCATATGGCTACACCTTC CASSLYFGSSYGYTF
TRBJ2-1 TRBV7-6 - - TGTGCCAGCAGCTTAGAAATAGTTCGTCAAAATGAGCAGTTCTTC CASSLEIVRQNEQFF
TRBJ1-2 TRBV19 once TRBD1 TGTGCCAGTAGTATCTCAGGGGGTTATGGCTACACCTTC CASSISGGYGYTF
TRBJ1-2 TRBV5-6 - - TGTGCCAGCAGCCCGGGAAAGACGCTTTTCGGCTACACCTTC CASSPGKTLFGYTF
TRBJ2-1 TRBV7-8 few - TGTGCCAGCAGCTTAGGTCAAGCGTTCAATGAGCAGTTCTTC CASSLGQAFNEQFF
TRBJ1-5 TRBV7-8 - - TGTGCCAGCAGCCTCGGGCAGGGGAATCAGCCCCAGCATTTT CASSLGQGNQPQHF
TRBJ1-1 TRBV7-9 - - TGTGCCAGCAGCTTAGTATTGGCTGGGGGCGGTACTGAAGCTTTCTTT CASSLVLAGGGTEAFF